This T cell receptor beta chain emerged from a study of cytomegalovirus exposure and HLA in healthy donors. Germline V gene data show CDR1 as ENHRY and CDR2 as SYGVKD. This CDR3 comprises 13 residues. Between the trimmed V and J ends, which lost 9 bases and 4 bases, there was a span of 16 bases. Notes on the study in general: TCR beta V- and J-gene trimming was later associated with a missense DCLRE1C variant. TCR beta sequences reportedly predicted most subjects' HLA-A and HLA-B alleles accurately. The authors enumerated some 170 TCR beta chains as linked to cytomegalovirus.

This clone was picked up a small number of times. The antigen remains unidentified. Vbeta (60) and Jbeta (13) primers were used in the PCR. TCRdb keeps only in-frame clones here, not all; method: immunoSEQ multiplex PCR. This sample has about 130,000 clones, with over 60% found just once. Material: PBMCs. This chain joins TRBV10-3 and TRBJ2-7; D is unclear. The clonotype comes from a man between 25 and 39 years old in good health and CMV-seronegative. CDR3 nucleotide sequence: TGTGCCATTAGCTCCGGTGATCGGTACGAGCAGTACTTC. Encoded protein: CAISSGDRYEQYF.